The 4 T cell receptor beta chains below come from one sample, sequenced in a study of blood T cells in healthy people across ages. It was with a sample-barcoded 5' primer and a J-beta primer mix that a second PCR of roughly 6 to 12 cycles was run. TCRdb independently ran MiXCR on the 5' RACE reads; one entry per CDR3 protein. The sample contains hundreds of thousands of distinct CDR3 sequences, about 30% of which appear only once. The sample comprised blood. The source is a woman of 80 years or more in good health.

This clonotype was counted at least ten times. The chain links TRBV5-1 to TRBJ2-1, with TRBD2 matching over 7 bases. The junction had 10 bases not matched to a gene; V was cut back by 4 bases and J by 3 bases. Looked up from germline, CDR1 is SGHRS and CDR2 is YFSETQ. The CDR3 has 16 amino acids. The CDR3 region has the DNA TGCGCCAGCAGCGACGGCTTTGGGGGGGTCTACAATGAGCAGTTCTTC. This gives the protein CASSDGFGGVYNEQFF.

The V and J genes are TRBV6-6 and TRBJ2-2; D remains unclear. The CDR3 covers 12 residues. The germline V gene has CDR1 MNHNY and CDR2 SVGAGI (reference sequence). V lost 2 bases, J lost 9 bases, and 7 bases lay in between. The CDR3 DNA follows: TGTGCCAGCAGTTACGATCACCGGGAGCTGTTTTTT. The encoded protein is CASSYDHRELFF.

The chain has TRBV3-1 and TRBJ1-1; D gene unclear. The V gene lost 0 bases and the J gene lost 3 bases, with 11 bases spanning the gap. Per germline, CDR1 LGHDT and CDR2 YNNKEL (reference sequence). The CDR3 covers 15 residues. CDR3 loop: CASSQDLLPDTEAFF. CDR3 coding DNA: TGTGCCAGCAGCCAAGACCTCCTACCCGACACTGAAGCTTTCTTT.

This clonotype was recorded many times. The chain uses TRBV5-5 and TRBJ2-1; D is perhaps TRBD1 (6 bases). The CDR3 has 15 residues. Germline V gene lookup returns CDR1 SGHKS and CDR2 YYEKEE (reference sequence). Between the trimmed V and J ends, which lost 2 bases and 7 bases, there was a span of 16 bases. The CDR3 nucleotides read TGTGCCAGCAGCTTTCAGCAGGGGCGATATAATGAGCAGTTCTTC. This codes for CASSFQQGRYNEQFF.